The next 23 T cell receptor beta chains were all read from a single sample in a study of glioma-infiltrating T cells after dendritic cell vaccination. Sequencing was performed with immunoSEQ multiplex PCR; in TCRdb, only in-frame clones are kept and a portion is missing. This sample has roughly 82,000 clones, with 80% to 90% found just once. Here the sequenced sample was blood, taken before dendritic cell vaccination. The receptors here all came from a human donor with glioblastoma.

The V gene is TRBV19, the J gene TRBJ2-2; TRBD2 matches 14 bases. Germline assignment: CDR1 LNHDA and CDR2 SQIVND (reference sequence). The CDR3 consists of 15 residues. Trimming at V came to 8 bases and at J to 6 bases, leaving 5 bases not matched to a gene. CDR3 nucleotide sequence: TGTGCCAGTGAGGGACTAGCGGGAGTAGCCGGGGAGCTGTTTTTT. Translation: CASEGLAGVAGELFF.

The V gene is TRBV7-2, the J gene TRBJ1-2; a weak D match, TRBD1 (6 bases). V lost 5 bases, J lost 4 bases, and 17 bases lay in between. Germline V lookup: CDR1 SGHTA, CDR2 FQGNSA. CDR3 length equals 15 residues. The CDR3, as DNA: TGTGCCAGCAGCCCCCCTACAGGGAGTCCCTATGGCTACACCTTC. Protein sequence: CASSPPTGSPYGYTF.

This clone was seen a single time. The rearrangement joins TRBV6-1 to TRBJ1-1, with D perhaps TRBD1 (5 bases). The germline gives CDR1 MNHNS, CDR2 SASEGT. Trimming shortened V by 2 bases and J by 9 bases, and 10 bases separated the two germline ends. CDR3 length: 12 residues. CDR3 sequence reads: CASSERAGQAFF. The CDR3, as DNA: TGTGCCAGCAGTGAAAGAGCGGGACAAGCTTTCTTT.

The gene calls are TRBV9 and TRBJ2-1; D is uncertain. Trimming left V 0 bases short and J 1 base short, with 5 bases between. The length of the CDR3 is 14 residues. Germline lookup yields CDR1 SGDLS and CDR2 YYNGEE. Here the CDR3 reads CASSVDESYNEQFF. The CDR3 nucleotides read TGTGCCAGCAGCGTAGACGAGTCCTACAATGAGCAGTTCTTC.

Here the CDR3 reads CASTLQGSSYEQYF. As DNA, the CDR3 is TGTGCCAGCACCCTCCAGGGCAGCTCCTACGAGCAGTACTTC. The J gene is TRBJ2-7, the V gene TRBV6-6; TRBD1 might be the D (5 bases). CDR1 is MNHNY and CDR2 is SVGAGI in the germline V gene (reference sequence). Trimming took off 7 bases at V and 0 bases at J, with 13 bases between the two ends. The CDR3 is 14 amino acids.

CDR3 residues: CASRWTSTVDEQYF. CDR3 DNA sequence: TGTGCCAGCAGATGGACTAGTACGGTAGACGAGCAGTACTTC. The V and J genes are TRBV6-5 and TRBJ2-7; 7 bases agree with TRBD2. The germline V gene has CDR1 MNHEY and CDR2 SVGAGI. This CDR3 spans 14 amino acids. V was pared by 6 bases and J by 5 bases, with 10 bases of the junction left unmatched.

The chain combines TRBV30 with TRBJ1-5; D is unclear. Germline CDR1 and CDR2: GTSNPN and SVGIG (reference sequence). There are 14 residues in the CDR3. The ends were cut back, 0 bases at V and 0 bases at J, with 6 bases in the middle. The CDR3 sequence: CAWSVLLSNQPQHF. The DNA of the CDR3 is TGTGCCTGGAGTGTACTCCTTAGCAATCAGCCCCAGCATTTT.

The CDR3 nucleotides are TGTGCCAGCAGCTTGGACAGGGGAGGTATTGGAAAACTGTTTTTT. Protein: CASSLDRGGIGKLFF. The rearrangement links TRBV5-6 to TRBJ1-4; 7 bases match TRBD1. The CDR3 consists of 15 residues. CDR1 and CDR2 from the germline V gene are SGHDT and YYEEEE. The V gene end was trimmed by 0 bases and the J gene end by 10 bases; junction bases not matched to a gene: 9.

This clone was seen just once. V is TRBV6-1 and J is TRBJ2-7; D ambiguous. CDR1 and CDR2 from the germline V gene are MNHNS and SASEGT. CDR3 length: 12 amino acids. V lost 2 bases to trimming and J lost 9 bases, with 11 bases between them. The chain's CDR3 is CASSEPPLGQYF. The CDR3 DNA reads TGTGCCAGCAGTGAACCCCCCCTAGGGCAGTACTTC.

The chain combines TRBV6-6 with TRBJ2-7, with 8 positions matching TRBD2. The trim removed 6 bases at V and 2 bases at J, leaving 9 bases unmatched. The CDR3 is made up of 15 amino acids. Germline V gene sequence: CDR1 MNHNY, CDR2 SVGAGI (reference sequence). In DNA form, the CDR3 reads TGTGCCAGCAGCACCCCGGGACTAGGGGCCTACGAGCAGTACTTC. This gives the protein CASSTPGLGAYEQYF.

This clone was recorded only once. V usage is TRBV5-1 and J usage is TRBJ1-1; 9 bases agree with TRBD1. This CDR3 is 15 amino acids long. The J segment lost 5 bases and the V segment lost 0 bases, leaving 5 bases of the junction unmatched. From germline, CDR1 is SGHRS and CDR2 YFSETQ. Here the CDR3 DNA reads TGCGCCAGCAGCTTGGGACAGGGGGAATGGACTGAAGCTTTCTTT. This translates into CASSLGQGEWTEAFF.

The chain combines TRBV13 with TRBJ2-2; D gene uncertain. The CDR3 runs to 12 residues. Germline-derived CDR1 and CDR2 are PRHDT and FYEKMQ (reference sequence). V was clipped by 3 bases and J by 5 bases, with 4 bases between them. The CDR3 protein is CASSFQTGELFF. The CDR3 DNA reads as TGTGCCAGCAGCTTCCAAACCGGGGAGCTGTTTTTT.

The chain recombines TRBV19 with TRBJ1-1; 7 bases match TRBD1. From germline, CDR1 is LNHDA and CDR2 SQIVND (reference sequence). The CDR3 runs to 13 residues. The J segment lost 6 bases and the V segment lost 5 bases, leaving 6 bases of the junction unmatched. The CDR3 sequence: CASSVTGVAEAFF. The CDR3 DNA is TGTGCCAGTAGTGTCACAGGGGTGGCTGAAGCTTTCTTT.

The rearrangement links TRBV7-9 to TRBJ2-5; 7 bases map to TRBD1. Losses at the gene ends were 5 bases for V and 2 bases for J; bases not matched to a gene: 5. Germline CDR1 SEHNR, CDR2 FQNEAQ (reference sequence). The CDR3 covers 14 residues. The CDR3 protein is CASSNRDSQETQYF. CDR3 nucleotide sequence: TGTGCCAGCAGCAACCGGGACAGTCAAGAGACCCAGTACTTC.

Comment on this clone: This same CDR3 is encoded by further DNA sequences in the sample. The chain joins TRBV30 to TRBJ1-2, with D perhaps TRBD1 (5 bases). V dropped 0 bases and J dropped 2 bases, with 7 bases sitting between them. The CDR3 runs to 13 residues. The germline CDR1 and CDR2 sequences are GTSNPN and SVGIG (reference sequence). CDR3 residues: CAWSVSGNYGYTF. CDR3 bases: TGTGCCTGGAGTGTTTCAGGGAACTATGGCTACACCTTC.

The chain couples TRBV29-1 to TRBJ1-2; 8 nucleotides agree with TRBD1. The CDR3 contains 15 residues. Looked up from germline, CDR1 is SQVTM and CDR2 is ANQGSEA. V was pared by 6 bases and J by 1 base, with 10 bases of the junction left unmatched. CDR3 sequence (DNA): TGCAGCGTCCCTGACCGGGACAGGAATAACTATGGCTACACCTTC. Translation gives CSVPDRDRNNYGYTF.

CDR3 DNA: TGTGCCAGCGGGAGAATGAGCTATGGCTACACCTTC. Its translation is CASGRMSYGYTF. The chain joins TRBV2 to TRBJ1-2; D unresolved. Germline loops: CDR1 SNHLY, CDR2 FYNNEI. V was cut by 8 bases and J by 4 bases, with 11 bases left in between. This CDR3 region has 12 residues.

The gene calls are TRBV5-1 and TRBJ2-4; weak D call: TRBD1 (6 bases). This CDR3 comprises 14 residues. Looked up from germline, CDR1 is SGHRS and CDR2 is YFSETQ. Deletions cut 3 bases from V and 1 base from J, with 8 bases between. CDR3 residues: CASSSGDAKNIQYF. CDR3 DNA: TGCGCCAGCAGCTCAGGGGACGCCAAAAACATTCAGTACTTC.

The chain combines TRBV15 with TRBJ1-2, with TRBD1 identical over 11 bases. The V gene end was trimmed by 3 bases and the J gene end by 3 bases; junction bases not matched to a gene: 3. Germline V gene sequence: CDR1 LNHNV, CDR2 YYDKDF (reference sequence). This CDR3 has 15 amino acids. Written as DNA, the CDR3 is TGTGCCACCAGCAGGGACAGGGGGCGCGACTATGGCTACACCTTC. Translation gives CATSRDRGRDYGYTF.

The chain joins TRBV11-2 to TRBJ1-2, with 8 bases lining up with TRBD1. The CDR3 consists of 16 residues. J was trimmed by 3 bases and V by 0 bases; bases with no gene match: 6. In germline, CDR1 is SGHAT, CDR2 FQNNGV. The CDR3 coding sequence is TGTGCCAGCAGCTTAGACCCGACAGGGGCGTACTATGGCTACACCTTC. It yields the protein CASSLDPTGAYYGYTF.

The V gene is TRBV6-1, the J gene TRBJ2-7, with 9 bases lining up with TRBD1. Germline CDR1 and CDR2: MNHNS and SASEGT. This CDR3 comprises 14 residues. V lost 5 bases, J lost 2 bases, and 4 bases stayed unmatched. CDR3 residues: CASSRDREAYEQYF. CDR3 nucleotide sequence: TGTGCCAGCAGTCGGGACAGGGAGGCCTACGAGCAGTACTTC.

The chain has TRBV12-5 and TRBJ2-7; tentative D call: TRBD1 (6 bases). In germline, CDR1 is LGHNT, CDR2 FRNRAP. Trimming pared 6 bases from V and 4 bases from J, leaving 13 bases between. CDR3 length: 13 residues. As DNA, the CDR3 is TGTGCTAGTGGCACTACACAGGGATACGAGCAGTACTTC. It is translated as CASGTTQGYEQYF.

Here the CDR3 reads CASSEGGSWGNIQYF. CDR3 DNA: TGCGCCAGCAGTGAGGGGGGCTCTTGGGGAAACATTCAGTACTTC. V usage is TRBV10-2 and J usage is TRBJ2-4, with a tentative D call TRBD1 (6 bases). V lost 2 bases and J lost 6, with 14 bases in between. The CDR3 sequence is 15 residues long. Germline lookup yields CDR1 WSHSY and CDR2 SAAADI.